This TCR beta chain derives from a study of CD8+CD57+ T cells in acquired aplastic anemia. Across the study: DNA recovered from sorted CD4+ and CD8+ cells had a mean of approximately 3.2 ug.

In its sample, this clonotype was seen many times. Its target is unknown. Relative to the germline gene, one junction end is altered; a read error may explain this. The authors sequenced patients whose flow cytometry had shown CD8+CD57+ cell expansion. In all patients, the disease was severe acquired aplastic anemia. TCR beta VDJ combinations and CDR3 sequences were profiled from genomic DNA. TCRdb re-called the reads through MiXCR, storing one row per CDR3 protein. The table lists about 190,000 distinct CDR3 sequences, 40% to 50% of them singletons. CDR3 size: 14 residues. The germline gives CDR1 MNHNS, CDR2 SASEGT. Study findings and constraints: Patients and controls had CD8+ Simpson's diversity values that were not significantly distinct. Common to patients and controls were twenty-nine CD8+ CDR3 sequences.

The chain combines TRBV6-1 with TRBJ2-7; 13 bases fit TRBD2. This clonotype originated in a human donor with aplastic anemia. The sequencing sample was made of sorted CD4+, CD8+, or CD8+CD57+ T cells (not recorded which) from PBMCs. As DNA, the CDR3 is TGTGCCAGCAGTGCAAGACTAGCGGGAGGCCAACCTTCTTTC. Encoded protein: CASSARLAGGQPSF.